There are a few counts of the clone carrying this T cell receptor beta chain. Repertoires were generated with immunoSEQ multiplex PCR, while TCRdb's copy carries only in-frame clones and drops some. In the table there are about 62,000 clones, more than 70% of which are singletons. V lost 5 bases and J lost 2; bases outside the gene matches: 5. CDR3 length equals 16 residues. CDR1 is SEHNR, CDR2 FQNEAQ, per germline (reference sequence). The sample originates from a study of technical replicates of blood from four donors. This chain links TRBV7-9 with TRBJ2-2; TRBD2 agrees at 10 bases. The TCR sequence derives from a human donor in good health. Some clones in this sample may be carry-over from other donors' samples. The material sequenced was PBMCs. The CDR3 region is CASSAQRGGNTGELFF. In nucleotides, the CDR3 is TGTGCCAGCAGCGCCCAGCGGGGGGGCAACACCGGGGAGCTGTTTTTT.